The 29 T cell receptor beta chains given below trace back to one sample, sequenced in a study of technical replicates of blood from a few donors. Clones were sequenced by immunoSEQ multiplex PCR, and TCRdb holds only the in-frame ones, with some missing. This sample has 98,000 or so clones; 95% occur once, and the top ten carry roughly 0.2%. Sequencing input: T cells isolated from PBMCs. The receptors derive from a human donor in good health.

The rearrangement uses TRBV5-1 and TRBJ2-7; a possible D gene is TRBD2 (5 bases). The ends were cut back, 0 bases at V and 0 bases at J, with 10 bases in the middle. Germline lookup yields CDR1 SGHRS and CDR2 YFSETQ. The CDR3 contains 15 residues. CDR3 bases: TGCGCCAGCAGCTTGGGACACACTAGCTCCTACGAGCAGTACTTC. This codes for CASSLGHTSSYEQYF.

The CDR3: CASSFDKKLFF. The CDR3 DNA follows: TGTGCCAGCAGTTTCGACAAAAAACTGTTTTTT. This chain connects TRBV28 to TRBJ1-4; D is ambiguous. V was cut by 3 bases and J by 9 bases, with 5 bases left in between. CDR3 length equals 11 residues. Germline-derived CDR1 and CDR2 are MDHEN and SYDVKM. Using reference TRBV28 and TRBJ1-4 for the parts outside the CDR3, the full variable domain is DVKVTQSSRYLVKRTGEKVFLECVQDMDHENMFWYRQDPGLGLRLIYFSYDVKMKEKGDIPEGYSVSREKKERFSLILESASTNQTSMYLCASSFDKKLFFGSGTQLSVL.

The J gene is TRBJ1-1, the V gene TRBV5-1; TRBD1 is a possible D gene (6 bases). V was pared by 0 bases and J by 7 bases, with 10 bases between. Germline values: CDR1 SGHRS, CDR2 YFSETQ. This CDR3 has 13 residues. The CDR3 is CASSLAGDVEAFF. The CDR3, as DNA: TGCGCCAGCAGCTTGGCAGGGGATGTTGAAGCTTTCTTT. Full variable domain (outside the CDR3, taken from reference TRBV5-1 and TRBJ1-1): KAGVTQTPRYLIKTRGQQVTLSCSPISGHRSVSWYQQTPGQGLQFLFEYFSETQRNKGNFPGRFSGRQFSNSRSEMNVSTLELGDSALYLCASSLAGDVEAFFGQGTRLTVV.

The chain combines TRBV28 with TRBJ2-7; TRBD2 matches at 12 bases. The CDR3 totals 14 residues. With 7 bases clipped from V and 3 bases from J, the junction kept 4 bases outside the gene matches. CDR1 and CDR2 (germline): MDHEN, SYDVKM. CDR3 region: CASTEGLAGYEQYF. The CDR3 bases are TGTGCCAGCACCGAGGGACTAGCGGGCTACGAGCAGTACTTC.

This clone was counted between two and nine times. V and J are TRBV10-1 and TRBJ2-2; possibly TRBD1 for D (5 bases). This CDR3 has 12 amino acids. Germline V CDR1 and CDR2: WNHNN, SYGVQD (reference sequence). Trimming left V 7 bases short and J 4 bases short, with 7 bases between. CDR3: CASKGSTGELFF. The CDR3 DNA follows: TGCGCCAGCAAGGGGTCCACCGGGGAGCTGTTTTTT.

CDR3 sequence (DNA): TGTGCCAGCCGCCGACTAGCGGGAGTTACGGCCAAAAACATTCAGTACTTC. Translation gives CASRRLAGVTAKNIQYF. V is TRBV7-7 and J is TRBJ2-4, with 12 bases matching TRBD2. Germline V gives CDR1 SSHAT, CDR2 FNYEAQ (reference sequence). The CDR3 totals 17 residues. After removal of 8 bases from V and 1 base from J, the junction contained 9 bases not matched to a gene.

V is TRBV5-1 and J is TRBJ2-7, with 11 positions matching TRBD2. The CDR3 loop spans 14 amino acids. Losses at the gene ends were 3 bases for V and 2 bases for J; bases not matched to a gene: 1. Germline V gene lookup returns CDR1 SGHRS and CDR2 YFSETQ. The DNA of the CDR3 is TGCGCCAGCAGCTCGACTAGCGGGACCTACGAGCAGTACTTC. It is translated as CASSSTSGTYEQYF.

The rearrangement links TRBV6-5 to TRBJ2-4; D is uncertain. Germline V gene lookup returns CDR1 MNHEY and CDR2 SVGAGI. CDR3 length: 14 residues. Trimming left V 2 bases short and J 7 bases short, with 12 bases between. The CDR3 DNA reads as TGTGCCAGCAGTTACGGGCGTCAGGTGAACATTCAGTACTTC. It translates to CASSYGRQVNIQYF.

The V and J genes are TRBV11-2 and TRBJ2-3; the match to TRBD1 covers 8 bases. V lost 3 bases to trimming and J lost 4 bases; unmatched junction nucleotides: 9. CDR3 length: 16 amino acids. Germline V CDR1 and CDR2: SGHAT, FQNNGV. CDR3 sequence: CASSFRGRIQADTQYF. For the CDR3, the DNA is TGTGCCAGCAGCTTCAGGGGGCGCATTCAGGCAGATACGCAGTATTTT.

The chain links TRBV7-6 to TRBJ2-5; TRBD2 matches 8 bases. This CDR3 region has 16 residues. Trimming cost V 4 bases and J 1 base; bases outside gene matches: 8. Per the germline V gene, CDR1 is SGHVS and CDR2 is FNYEAQ. Here the CDR3 DNA reads TGTGCCAGCAGCTCCTCTAGTCGGGAGGGCCAAGAGACCCAGTACTTC. Translating it yields CASSSSSREGQETQYF.

The chain joins TRBV30 to TRBJ1-1; D gene ambiguous. With 2 bases removed from V and 7 bases from J, the gap between germline ends came to 8 bases. The CDR3 consists of 11 residues. Germline CDR1 and CDR2: GTSNPN and SVGIG (reference sequence). CDR3 DNA sequence: TGTGCCTGGAGTTTTCAAAATGAAGCTTTCTTT. It yields the protein CAWSFQNEAFF.

This clone was seen only once. The chain joins TRBV29-1 to TRBJ2-7; D is undetermined. Per germline, CDR1 SQVTM and CDR2 ANQGSEA. Trimming cost V 2 bases and J 1 base, with 9 bases left between them. This CDR3 comprises 13 residues. This chain's CDR3 is CSVERPDSYEQYF. In DNA, the CDR3 is TGCAGCGTTGAACGCCCAGATTCCTACGAGCAGTACTTC.

The CDR3 DNA follows: TGTGCCAGCACACTTGCCGGTCAAGGGGGTCACGAGCAGTACTTC. It codes for CASTLAGQGGHEQYF. The genes are TRBV2 and TRBJ2-7; perhaps TRBD1 as D (6 bases). V dropped 7 bases and J dropped 5 bases, with 21 bases sitting between them. The CDR3 contains 15 residues. In germline, CDR1 is SNHLY, CDR2 FYNNEI.

This chain links TRBV4-1 with TRBJ2-7, with 10 bases lining up with TRBD1. Germline CDR1 and CDR2: MGHRA and YSYEKL. CDR3 length: 15 residues. Trimming at V came to 2 bases and at J to 1 base, leaving 2 bases not matched to a gene. This CDR3 is CASSQPGQGSYEQYF. The CDR3 coding sequence is TGCGCCAGCAGCCAACCGGGACAGGGGTCCTACGAGCAGTACTTC.

The V and J genes are TRBV5-1 and TRBJ2-2; TRBD1 is a possible D gene (7 bases). Germline V gene data show CDR1 as SGHRS and CDR2 as YFSETQ. Trimming left V 3 bases short and J 1 base short, with 13 bases between. The CDR3 contains 16 residues. The CDR3 sequence: CASSYNRGGNTGELFF. The CDR3 nucleotides read TGCGCCAGCAGCTATAACAGGGGAGGGAACACCGGGGAGCTGTTTTTT.

The rearrangement joins TRBV14 to TRBJ2-4; TRBD2 matches at 8 bases. The V and J ends lost 4 bases and 9 bases, in that order; junction bases with no gene match: 14. From germline, CDR1 is SGHDN and CDR2 FVKESK. This CDR3 has 16 amino acids. The CDR3, as DNA: TGTGCCAGCAGCCCCCTGGGGAACGGGAGGGATGTCATTCAGTACTTC. Translating it yields CASSPLGNGRDVIQYF.

The chain uses TRBV7-2 and TRBJ1-2; weak D call: TRBD1 (6 bases). This CDR3 has 16 amino acids. Germline V lookup: CDR1 SGHTA, CDR2 FQGNSA. With 2 bases removed from V and 6 bases from J, the gap between germline ends came to 19 bases. The CDR3, as DNA: TGTGCCAGCAGCTTAAACCCCGCAGGGGAAGGGCATGGCTACACCTTC. It translates to CASSLNPAGEGHGYTF.

The chain couples TRBV5-1 to TRBJ2-2, with D possibly matching TRBD2 (5 bases). This CDR3 comprises 15 residues. Germline V gives CDR1 SGHRS, CDR2 YFSETQ. Trimming shortened V by 2 bases and J by 5 bases, and 13 bases separated the two germline ends. CDR3 region: CASSFLFEGTGELFF. DNA of the CDR3: TGCGCCAGCAGCTTTCTGTTTGAGGGTACCGGGGAGCTGTTTTTT.

J is TRBJ2-7 and V is TRBV7-8; 12 bases line up with TRBD2. Per germline, CDR1 SGHVS and CDR2 FQNEAQ. The junction had 3 bases not matched to a gene; V was cut back by 5 bases and J by 1 base. This CDR3 has 15 residues. CDR3 sequence reads: CASSKLAGGSYEQYF. CDR3 nucleotide sequence: TGTGCCAGCAGCAAACTAGCGGGAGGTTCCTACGAGCAGTACTTC.

The chain is built from TRBV6-1 and TRBJ2-3; 7 bases line up with TRBD1. Losses at the gene ends were 0 bases for V and 5 bases for J; bases not matched to a gene: 5. The length of the CDR3 is 15 residues. From germline, CDR1 is MNHNS and CDR2 SASEGT. The CDR3 coding sequence is TGTGCCAGCAGTGAAGCGCGACAGGGCATAGATACGCAGTATTTT. Translation gives CASSEARQGIDTQYF.

This clone has a single count. The genes are TRBV5-1 and TRBJ2-2, with a weak D call TRBD1 (6 bases). This CDR3 contains 14 residues. V was cut by 9 bases and J by 0 bases, with 12 bases left in between. Germline CDR1 is SGHRS and CDR2 is YFSETQ. CDR3 amino acids: CATSWTANTGELFF. For the CDR3, the DNA is TGCGCCACCTCTTGGACAGCGAACACCGGGGAGCTGTTTTTT.

The chain couples TRBV19 to TRBJ1-5; maybe TRBD1 (5 bases). Deletions cut 5 bases from V and 5 bases from J, with 13 bases between. The CDR3 is 14 residues long. In germline, CDR1 is LNHDA, CDR2 SQIVND (reference sequence). For the CDR3, the DNA is TGTGCCAGTAGTGAGTCCAGGGTTCATCAGCCCCAGCATTTT. Its protein product is CASSESRVHQPQHF.

The chain joins TRBV27 to TRBJ2-5, with TRBD2 identical over 8 bases. The V segment lost 6 bases and the J segment 5 bases; nucleotides outside the gene matches: 14. The CDR3 loop spans 16 amino acids. CDR1 and CDR2 from the germline V gene are MNHEY and SMNVEV (reference sequence). The CDR3 DNA follows: TGTGCCAGCAGCCCTGTGGGGCAGCGGGAGCGGGAGACCCAGTACTTC. Encoded protein: CASSPVGQRERETQYF.

The chain links TRBV12-2 to TRBJ2-1; the DNA was not compared with TRBD2, the D call given in the table. TRBV12-2 is a recognized pseudogene. The CDR3 runs to 15 residues. The CDR3 spells CASRFRLVDYNEQFF. For the CDR3, the DNA is TGTGCAAGTCGCTTCAGACTAGTAGACTACAATGAGCAGTTCTTC.

This chain connects TRBV7-2 to TRBJ2-1, with D tentatively TRBD1 (6 bases). V was pared by 3 bases and J by 6 bases, with 12 bases between. Looked up from germline, CDR1 is SGHTA and CDR2 is FQGNSA. This CDR3 has 14 amino acids. For the CDR3, the DNA is TGTGCCAGCAGCTTTTACAGGGAAATCAATGAGCAGTTCTTC. It yields the protein CASSFYREINEQFF.

This chain links TRBV27 with TRBJ2-1, with 7 bases fitting TRBD2. CDR1 is MNHEY, CDR2 SMNVEV, per germline (reference sequence). The J segment lost 8 bases and the V segment lost 8 bases, leaving 3 bases of the junction unmatched. The CDR3 spans 11 residues. As DNA, the CDR3 is TGTGCCAGCCGGCTAGCGGATGAGCAGTTCTTC. Translating it yields CASRLADEQFF.

The V gene is TRBV4-1, the J gene TRBJ2-7; a weak D match, TRBD2 (5 bases). V lost 1 base and J 3 bases, leaving 7 bases between the germline ends. Germline V gene lookup returns CDR1 MGHRA and CDR2 YSYEKL. The CDR3 runs to 13 residues. The CDR3 loop is CASSQGLNYEQYF. In nucleotides, the CDR3 is TGCGCCAGCAGCCAAGGACTAAACTACGAGCAGTACTTC.

This clone showed up just once. The rearrangement uses TRBV6-5 and TRBJ1-4, with 7 bases matching TRBD1. Germline V gives CDR1 MNHEY, CDR2 SVGAGI. The CDR3 totals 14 residues. Germline trimming cut 7 bases from V and 5 bases from J; bases unmatched to any gene: 7. The CDR3 DNA is TGTGCCAGCAATCAGGGGGGTCCGAATGAAAAACTGTTTTTT. This encodes CASNQGGPNEKLFF.

The chain links TRBV9 to TRBJ2-2; the D is unclear. Germline-derived CDR1 and CDR2 are SGDLS and YYNGEE. V lost 3 bases, J lost 3 bases, and 12 bases lay in between. The CDR3 sequence is 15 residues long. The DNA for the CDR3 is TGTGCCAGCAGCGCTAAAGTGGTGGACACCGGGGAGCTGTTTTTT. This translates into CASSAKVVDTGELFF.